The 2 T cell receptor beta chains in this list originate from one sample, sequenced in a study of cytomegalovirus exposure and HLA in healthy donors. Here immunoSEQ multiplex PCR was the method, and the copy in TCRdb shows in-frame clones only, minus some. This sample has 130,000 to 150,000 clones, with less than 90% found just once. Sequences were obtained from PBMCs. The source of these receptors is a man aged 18 to 29 in good health and CMV-seronegative.

The chain carries TRBV19 and TRBJ1-2; 7 bases match TRBD1. The CDR3 is 14 residues long. The J segment lost 8 bases and the V segment lost 2 bases, leaving 8 bases of the junction unmatched. Germline V gene data show CDR1 as LNHDA and CDR2 as SQIVND (reference sequence). The CDR3 loop is CASSIPRGASGYTF. The DNA of the CDR3 is TGTGCCAGTAGTATACCCAGGGGGGCGTCCGGCTACACCTTC.

This rearrangement joins TRBV5-4 to TRBJ2-5; possibly TRBD1 for D (6 bases). This CDR3 has 15 residues. V was shortened by 5 bases and J by 2 bases, with 16 bases between the two germline ends. Germline V CDR1 and CDR2: SGHNT, YYREEE (reference sequence). CDR3 in amino acids: CASRNGQNVQETQYF. In DNA, the CDR3 is TGTGCCAGCAGAAATGGACAGAACGTTCAAGAGACCCAGTACTTC.